This TCR beta chain derives from a study of CD8 T cells in Susac syndrome. Findings and caveats of the study: It was acknowledged in the study that the number of individuals who were included in its TCR sequencing and HLA analysis was relatively small.

On this clonotype: Its antigen is as yet unknown.

This CDR3 spans 14 amino acids. Germline loops: CDR1 GTSNPN, CDR2 SVGIG (reference sequence). V was clipped by 3 bases and J by 0 bases, with 10 bases between them. A quantity of about 0.45 to 1 ug RNA underwent reverse transcription using random hexamers. TCRdb reprocessed the immunoSEQ multiplex PCR reads with MiXCR, giving one entry per CDR3 protein. Of 200,000 to 300,000 distinct CDR3 sequences in the sample, roughly 93% are singletons; the top ten hold 0.065% to 0.08%. Specimen: CD4+ T cells from PBMCs. This chain uses TRBV30 with TRBJ2-3, with D hard to call. The TCR was taken from a human donor with multiple sclerosis. CDR3 DNA sequence: TGTGCCTGGAGGAGAGGTACTAGCACAGATACGCAGTATTTT. This sequence encodes CAWRRGTSTDTQYF. Full variable domain (missing parts from reference TRBV30 and TRBJ2-3): SQTIHQWPATLVQPVGSPLSLECTVEGTSNPNLYWYRQAAGRGLQLLFYSVGIGQISSEVPQNLSASRPQDRQFILSSKKLLLSDSGFYLCAWRRGTSTDTQYFGPGTRLTVL.